Following are 11 T cell receptor beta chains from one sample sequenced in a study of blood T cell repertoires in COVID-19. Sequencing used immunoSEQ multiplex PCR; TCRdb keeps in-frame clones, though not all of them. The table includes approximately 250,000 clones, about 83% detected once. The sample taken for sequencing was peripheral blood. All receptors come from a human donor in a cohort sampled during active COVID-19.

This chain uses TRBV9 with TRBJ2-1, with 9 bases that match TRBD2. Losses at the gene ends were 4 bases for V and 6 bases for J; bases not matched to a gene: 11. The CDR3 spans 16 residues. CDR1 SGDLS and CDR2 YYNGEE come from the germline V gene. DNA of the CDR3: TGTGCCAGCAGCAAAGTACCGGGACTAGCAGGCAATGAGCAGTTCTTC. Protein: CASSKVPGLAGNEQFF. The variable domain in full, with the rest retrieved from reference TRBV9 and TRBJ2-1, is DSGVTQTPKHLITATGQRVTLRCSPRSGDLSVYWYQQSLDQGLQFLIQYYNGEERAKGNILERFSAQQFPDLHSELNLSSLELGDSALYFCASSKVPGLAGNEQFFGPGTRLTVL.

V gene TRBV19 combines with J gene TRBJ1-5; 9 bases map to TRBD1. This CDR3 contains 19 residues. Germline V gene lookup returns CDR1 LNHDA and CDR2 SQIVND (reference sequence). J gave up 0 bases and V 7 bases, and 16 bases lay outside the gene matches. The CDR3 protein is CASTSKRTGAVYSNQPQHF. The CDR3 region has the DNA TGTGCCAGTACCTCTAAGCGGACAGGGGCGGTTTATAGCAATCAGCCCCAGCATTTT.

This chain links TRBV19 with TRBJ2-7, with D perhaps TRBD2 (6 bases). The length of the CDR3 is 15 residues. Looked up from germline, CDR1 is LNHDA and CDR2 is SQIVND (reference sequence). Trimming left V 0 bases short and J 2 bases short, with 11 bases between. The CDR3 DNA is TGTGCCAGTAGTATAGAGGAGGGCGGGCCCTACGAGCAGTACTTC. This encodes CASSIEEGGPYEQYF. The full variable domain, its missing parts supplied by reference TRBV19 and TRBJ2-7, is DGGITQSPKYLFRKEGQNVTLSCEQNLNHDAMYWYRQDPGQGLRLIYYSQIVNDFQKGDIAEGYSVSREKKESFPLTVTSAQKNPTAFYLCASSIEEGGPYEQYFGPGTRLTVT.

The chain links TRBV19 to TRBJ2-5; TRBD2 matches 9 bases. Germline assignment: CDR1 LNHDA and CDR2 SQIVND (reference sequence). The trim removed 6 bases at V and 5 bases at J, leaving 10 bases unmatched. The CDR3 consists of 15 residues. The CDR3 bases are TGTGCCAGTAGGATTGCTGCGGGAGGGATGGAGACCCAGTACTTC. Amino acids: CASRIAAGGMETQYF.

This clone appeared a single time. V is TRBV7-9 and J is TRBJ1-2, with a possible D match to TRBD1 (5 bases). Germline V lookup: CDR1 SEHNR, CDR2 FQNEAQ (reference sequence). This CDR3 spans 12 amino acids. The ends were cut back, 3 bases at V and 7 bases at J, with 9 bases in the middle. CDR3 in DNA: TGTGCCAGCAGCTTGAGAGACAGTGGCTACACCTTC. It encodes CASSLRDSGYTF. The entire variable domain, with the rest obtained from reference TRBV7-9 and TRBJ1-2, is as follows: DTGVSQNPRHKITKRGQNVTFRCDPISEHNRLYWYRQTLGQGPEFLTYFQNEAQLEKSRLLSDRFSAERPKGSFSTLEIQRTEQGDSAMYLCASSLRDSGYTFGSGTRLTVV.

V and J are TRBV9 and TRBJ2-1, with D uncertain. Per germline, CDR1 SGDLS and CDR2 YYNGEE. V was clipped by 0 bases and J by 0 bases, with 7 bases between them. The CDR3 is made up of 15 amino acids. The CDR3 region has the DNA TGTGCCAGCAGCGTAGGAACTTACTCCTACAATGAGCAGTTCTTC. The encoded protein is CASSVGTYSYNEQFF.

This sequence joins TRBV11-1 and TRBJ2-2; no firm D call. This CDR3 has 14 residues. CDR1 and CDR2 (germline): SGHAT, FQDESV (reference sequence). Trimming shortened V by 2 bases and J by 1 base, and 5 bases separated the two germline ends. This CDR3 reads CASSLRGNTGELFF. Written as DNA, the CDR3 is TGTGCCAGCAGCTTACGAGGGAACACCGGGGAGCTGTTTTTT.

The rearrangement joins TRBV2 to TRBJ2-1; TRBD2 might be the D (5 bases). The CDR3 extends over 15 amino acids. CDR1 is SNHLY, CDR2 FYNNEI, per germline. Trimming cost V 6 bases and J 8 bases, with 20 bases left between them. CDR3 in amino acids: CASSGGLAEAHEQFF. The CDR3 coding sequence is TGTGCCAGCAGCGGTGGACTGGCAGAGGCCCATGAGCAGTTCTTC.

This rearrangement joins TRBV21-1 to TRBJ2-1; whether TRBD1, the table's D call, matches the DNA was not checked. TRBV21-1 is designated a pseudogene. The CDR3 is 16 residues long. The CDR3 reads CASSRPGQNSYNEQFF. CDR3 bases: TGTGCCAGCAGCAGGCCTGGACAGAACTCCTACAATGAGCAGTTCTTC.

This chain uses TRBV7-9 with TRBJ1-3; no clear D. Germline CDR1 is SEHNR and CDR2 is FQNEAQ (reference sequence). The ends were cut back, 2 bases at V and 2 bases at J, with 4 bases in the middle. The CDR3 is made up of 13 amino acids. The CDR3: CASSLTAGNTIYF. The CDR3, as DNA: TGTGCCAGCAGCTTAACAGCTGGAAACACCATATATTTT. The whole variable domain, filled in from reference TRBV7-9 and TRBJ1-3, reads DTGVSQNPRHKITKRGQNVTFRCDPISEHNRLYWYRQTLGQGPEFLTYFQNEAQLEKSRLLSDRFSAERPKGSFSTLEIQRTEQGDSAMYLCASSLTAGNTIYFGEGSWLTVV.

The chain recombines TRBV9 with TRBJ1-4; no reliable D call. The germline V gene has CDR1 SGDLS and CDR2 YYNGEE. Trimming took off 3 bases at V and 1 base at J, with 7 bases between the two ends. The CDR3 extends over 14 amino acids. CDR3 protein: CASSATVTNEKLFF. In DNA form, the CDR3 reads TGTGCCAGCAGCGCCACAGTAACTAATGAAAAACTGTTTTTT.